Listed below are T cell receptor beta chains from one sample, sequenced in a study of Tregs in tolerant kidney transplant recipients. The table came from immunoSEQ multiplex PCR; TCRdb's copy has only in-frame clones and leaves some out. The sample holds around 230,000 clones, roughly 84% seen once. Material: CD4+ T cells from blood. The receptors were sampled from a human donor in good health. Both conserved end residues are part of each CDR3. D genes are given only for firm matches. Size values are once, few and many counts, or a class for expanded clones, and some rows have none.

clone_size,j_call,d_call,v_call,cdr3_nt,cdr3_aa
.,TRBJ2-7,TRBD1,TRBV6-5,TGTGCCAGCAGCGCCCCGGGACAGGGTTCTGGGGAGCAGTACTTC,CASSAPGQGSGEQYF
few,TRBJ1-2,.,TRBV25-1,TGTGCCAGCAGTGAATACAATAAAGGCGATGGCTACACCTTC,CASSEYNKGDGYTF
.,TRBJ2-3,.,TRBV21-1,TGTGCCAGCAGCAGCATTCAGGGGAACACAGATACGCAGTATTTT,CASSSIQGNTDTQYF
.,TRBJ2-1,TRBD2,TRBV4-1,TGCGCCAGCAGCCAACTCCTCCGGGGGACTAGCGGGAGTGGGTCCTACAATGAGCAGTTCTTC,CASSQLLRGTSGSGSYNEQFF
.,TRBJ2-1,.,TRBV5-1,TGCGCCAGCAGCCTAGGGACGGCGTTAGGGGATGAGCAGTTCTTC,CASSLGTALGDEQFF
once,TRBJ2-5,.,TRBV21-1,TGTGCCAGCAGCAAAGACCAGACCCAGTACTTC,CASSKDQTQYF
few,TRBJ1-5,.,TRBV10-2,TGCGCCAGCAGTGGTGGGAGCAATCAGCCCCAGCATTTT,CASSGGSNQPQHF
.,TRBJ1-1,.,TRBV7-2,TGTGCCAGCAGCTCCCGACGACTAAACACTGAAGCTTTCTTT,CASSSRRLNTEAFF
.,TRBJ2-6,.,TRBV5-4,TGTGCCAGCAGCTTGGTAGCGGTAAGGACCTCTGGGGCCAACGTCCTGACTTTC,CASSLVAVRTSGANVLTF
.,TRBJ1-5,.,TRBV5-4,TGTGCCAGCAGCACTGGGACAAGGGATCAGCCCCAGCATTTT,CASSTGTRDQPQHF
.,TRBJ2-7,.,TRBV2,TGTGCCAGCAGTGTCCAGGACTCTTACGAGCAGTACTTC,CASSVQDSYEQYF
.,TRBJ2-7,.,TRBV15,TGTGCCACCAGCTCCTACTCAGGGCCAGACTACGAGCAGTACTTC,CATSSYSGPDYEQYF
.,TRBJ2-1,.,TRBV6-5,TGTGCCAGCAGTTACGCCCAGGACAGTAGTTACAATGAGCAGTTCTTC,CASSYAQDSSYNEQFF
.,TRBJ2-1,TRBD1,TRBV27,TGTGCCAGCAACCTCGGGACAGGGGGTTCATCTGAGCAGTTCTTC,CASNLGTGGSSEQFF